This TCR beta chain emerged from a study of shared clonotypes between healthy human individuals. The wider study: CD4 naive and CD4 memory each took three plates per donor, while CD8 naive took two and CD8 memory one.

In the original analysis: For the immunoSEQ data, sequences were junction-only without quality scores, so filtering differed. The repertoire was sequenced with immunoSEQ multiplex PCR; TCRdb's copy has only in-frame clones and lacks some. D and trimming come from the DNA, and the V and J calls and clone size come from that table. The data contain millions of clones, around 96% of them singletons. CD8 cells regarded as naive lacked CD45RO, were positively chosen for CCR7, and omitted terminally differentiated effector memory CD45RA+ cells. Sequencing used naive CD8+ T cells sorted from blood. The origin of this receptor is a man between 18 and 29 years old in good health.

DNA of the CDR3: TGCGCCAGCAGCCAAGAGGTTACTAGCGGGGTTAGCACAGATACGCAGTATTTT. Protein product: CASSQEVTSGVSTDTQYF. The gene calls are TRBV4-1 and TRBJ2-3, with 10 bases lining up with TRBD2. V lost 0 bases, J lost 0 bases, and 6 bases stayed unmatched. This CDR3 region has 18 residues. The germline V gene encodes CDR1 MGHRA and CDR2 YSYEKL.